The clone carrying this T cell receptor (beta chain) was counted a single time. The data are from a study of blood T cell repertoires in COVID-19. The wider study: The origin of the acute and convalescent COVID-19 samples was the United States, Italy and Spain. In each case, the material was cDNA or gDNA derived from T cells, B-cell-depleted T cells, or PBMCs.

Germline loops: CDR1 SQVTM, CDR2 ANQGSEA. The CDR3 loop spans 17 amino acids. V lost 1 base and J lost 4; bases outside the gene matches: 15. Under the authors' procedure: The authors estimated nucleated cell counts from reference gene primer amplification. Method: immunoSEQ multiplex PCR; TCRdb's copy keeps in-frame clones and lacks some. The V and J calls and clone size come from that table; D and trimming were worked out from the DNA. The sample contains about 34,000 clones, over 70% of which appear only once. The gene calls are TRBV29-1 and TRBJ2-7; 8 positions match TRBD2. The sequencing sample was made of peripheral blood. The sequence was obtained from a man between 65 and 85 years old with COVID-19, enrolled during active disease. The CDR3 DNA reads as TGCAGCGTTGAAGTCCCCCCCCCAGCGGGAGAGGGGTACGAGCAGTACTTC. This sequence encodes CSVEVPPPAGEGYEQYF.